This T cell receptor beta chain was recorded in a study of PD-1 blockade in mismatch repair-deficient tumors. This clone was detected once. Repertoires were generated with immunoSEQ multiplex PCR, while TCRdb's copy carries only in-frame clones and drops some. The data hold roughly 130,000 clones, with about 88% observed a single time. Trimming cost V 1 base and J 0 bases; bases outside gene matches: 9. The CDR3 covers 18 residues. CDR1 is SGHDT and CDR2 is YYEEEE in the germline V gene. This chain connects TRBV5-6 to TRBJ1-4, with 7 bases that match TRBD1. The specimen comprised peripheral blood, sampled almost 74 weeks after starting pembrolizumab. The sequence came from an adult with mismatch repair-deficient cancer. Here the CDR3 reads CASSLPYRDRATNEKLFF. CDR3 nucleotides: TGTGCCAGCAGCTTGCCGTACCGGGACAGAGCAACTAATGAAAAACTGTTTTTT.